This TCR beta chain was obtained from a study of siplizumab effects on memory and regulatory T cells. Overall study findings and caveats: The apparent diversity of naive T cells exceeded that of memory cells, and naive T cells seemed to make a major contribution to the alloresponse. The authors mapped only a minor fraction of alloreactive clones to unstimulated subsets. Mappable alloreactive CD4+ clones were on average around 69% Treg-derived with siplizumab, roughly 28% in controls.

TCR templates, some 93,000 per sample, were assayed. Measured with immunoSEQ multiplex PCR; TCRdb has only the in-frame clones, and not every one. The data contain some 70,000 clones, 88% of them seen just once; the ten biggest clones take up under 2%. As regards this clone: Its antigen is still unknown.

V was cut by 1 base and J by 0 bases, with 21 bases left in between. There are 20 residues in the CDR3. Germline lookup yields CDR1 LGHNA and CDR2 YSLEER. The V gene is TRBV4-3, the J gene TRBJ1-4, with D perhaps matching TRBD1 (6 bases). The clonotype comes from a human donor in good health. Sequenced material: Tregs sorted from blood. CDR3 in DNA: TGCGCCAGCAGCCAAGTTGCCGGGGGCAGGATCAGGGCAACTAATGAAAAACTGTTTTTT. Protein sequence: CASSQVAGGRIRATNEKLFF.